Below, 20 T cell receptor beta chains from the same sample are listed, as sequenced in a study of OX40 agonist ivuxolimab in advanced cancers. Sequencing used immunoSEQ multiplex PCR; TCRdb keeps in-frame clones, though not all of them. The data contain some 38,000 clones, approximately 90% of them singletons. Sequencing was performed on CD4+ or CD8+ T cells sorted from blood, taken in a trial of the OX40 agonist ivuxolimab. These receptors were taken from an adult with an advanced solid tumor such as melanoma, head and neck, liver or kidney cancer.

The CDR3 here is CASTTDSANYGYTF. Written as DNA, the CDR3 is TGTGCCAGTACAACGGACAGCGCTAACTATGGCTACACCTTC. This sequence joins TRBV19 and TRBJ1-2, with a tentative D call TRBD1 (6 bases). The CDR3 spans 14 residues. The germline V gene has CDR1 LNHDA and CDR2 SQIVND (reference sequence). The V end lost 7 bases, the J end lost 0 bases, and 12 bases lay between the germline ends.

This clone turned up a few times. V gene TRBV5-6 combines with J gene TRBJ2-7, with a weak D call TRBD1 (5 bases). V was shortened by 1 base and J by 1 base, with 12 bases between the two germline ends. This CDR3 has 15 amino acids. Per the germline V gene, CDR1 is SGHDT and CDR2 is YYEEEE. The CDR3 loop reads CASSLLGQGSYEQYF. In DNA, the CDR3 is TGTGCCAGCAGCTTGTTGGGTCAGGGTTCCTACGAGCAGTACTTC.

The gene calls are TRBV28 and TRBJ2-7; no clear D. V lost 6 bases and J 2 bases, leaving 11 bases between the germline ends. Germline CDR1 MDHEN, CDR2 SYDVKM. The CDR3 runs 13 residues. CDR3 sequence reads: CASRGPQTYEQYF. DNA for the CDR3: TGTGCCAGCAGAGGACCCCAGACCTACGAGCAGTACTTC.

The chain recombines TRBV4-2 with TRBJ1-1; D is ambiguous. In germline, CDR1 is LGHNA, CDR2 YNFKEQ. CDR3 length equals 15 residues. The germline V and J ends were trimmed by 4 bases and 3 bases, with 15 bases remaining between them. This CDR3 is CASSPAVDGDTEAFF. The CDR3 nucleotides are TGTGCCAGCAGCCCCGCCGTCGACGGGGACACTGAAGCTTTCTTT.

The chain uses TRBV7-3 and TRBJ2-2, with D unclear. There are 14 residues in the CDR3. CDR1 and CDR2 (germline): SGHTA, FQGTGA. Trimming pared 5 bases from V and 4 bases from J, leaving 11 bases between. CDR3 nucleotide sequence: TGTGCCAGCAGCCCTGTCGCTCTCACCGGGGAGCTGTTTTTT. It translates to CASSPVALTGELFF.

This clone was found once. This rearrangement joins TRBV7-9 to TRBJ1-4, with D uncertain. Germline loops: CDR1 SEHNR, CDR2 FQNEAQ (reference sequence). V was shortened by 1 base and J by 5 bases, with 11 bases between the two germline ends. This CDR3 has 15 residues. The CDR3 is CASSLEAGTNEKLFF. The CDR3 nucleotides are TGTGCCAGCAGCTTAGAAGCGGGCACGAATGAAAAACTGTTTTTT.

The gene calls are TRBV7-2 and TRBJ2-3, with 10 bases that match TRBD2. This CDR3 is 15 amino acids long. CDR1 and CDR2 (germline): SGHTA, FQGNSA. The trim removed 6 bases at V and 4 bases at J, leaving 7 bases unmatched. CDR3 loop: CASRKTSGLADTQYF. DNA for the CDR3: TGTGCCAGCAGGAAGACTAGCGGGTTAGCAGATACGCAGTATTTT.

The chain recombines TRBV5-6 with TRBJ1-2; 8 bases are a match to TRBD1. The ends lost 4 bases at V and 4 bases at J; junction bases unmatched: 9. The CDR3 loop spans 15 amino acids. Germline values: CDR1 SGHDT, CDR2 YYEEEE. The CDR3 DNA is TGTGCCAGCAGCCCGCCCCAGGGGGCACGCTATGGCTACACCTTC. Its translation is CASSPPQGARYGYTF. The entire variable domain, with the rest obtained from reference TRBV5-6 and TRBJ1-2, is as follows: DAGVTQSPTHLIKTRGQQVTLRCSPKSGHDTVSWYQQALGQGPQFIFQYYEEEERQRGNFPDRFSGHQFPNYSSELNVNALLLGDSALYLCASSPPQGARYGYTFGSGTRLTVV.

V is TRBV7-2 and J is TRBJ2-7; D is possibly TRBD1 (6 bases). CDR3 length: 14 residues. Trimming left V 4 bases short and J 5 bases short, with 15 bases between. Germline V gene data show CDR1 as SGHTA and CDR2 as FQGNSA. CDR3 nucleotides: TGTGCCAGCAGCTCCCGGGACCCAGGGGACGAGCAGTACTTC. Translated, it gives CASSSRDPGDEQYF.

V and J are TRBV5-1 and TRBJ2-6, with D possibly matching TRBD2 (6 bases). The germline V gene encodes CDR1 SGHRS and CDR2 YFSETQ. The CDR3 totals 14 residues. The ends were cut back, 5 bases at V and 3 bases at J, with 9 bases in the middle. The CDR3 DNA follows: TGCGCCAGCAGTGGCGGGAATGGGGCCAACGTCCTGACTTTC. Residues: CASSGGNGANVLTF.

The chain carries TRBV4-3 and TRBJ2-1; 8 nucleotides line up with TRBD2. The CDR3 extends over 14 amino acids. The J segment lost 10 bases and the V segment lost 4 bases, leaving 9 bases of the junction unmatched. From germline, CDR1 is LGHNA and CDR2 YSLEER. The chain's CDR3 is CASSLRSLAGEQFF. Written as DNA, the CDR3 is TGCGCCAGCAGCCTCCGCTCCTTAGCGGGGGAGCAGTTCTTC.

The V and J genes are TRBV18 and TRBJ1-5, with a weak D call TRBD1 (5 bases). Trimming left V 3 bases short and J 3 bases short, with 12 bases between. The CDR3 is made up of 15 amino acids. Germline values: CDR1 KGHSH, CDR2 LQKENI. This CDR3 is CASSPSQGNNQPQHF. The CDR3 DNA reads as TGTGCCAGCTCACCGAGTCAGGGTAACAATCAGCCCCAGCATTTT.

This clone was found once. The rearrangement uses TRBV18 and TRBJ2-7; TRBD1 matches at 9 bases. This CDR3 is built from 13 residues. CDR1 and CDR2 (germline): KGHSH, LQKENI. V shed 3 bases and J 4 bases; nucleotides not matched to a gene: 1. As DNA, the CDR3 is TGTGCCAGCTCACCGGGGACAGGGTACGAGCAGTACTTC. This encodes CASSPGTGYEQYF.

The chain carries TRBV5-1 and TRBJ1-6; possibly TRBD1 for D (6 bases). Trimming cost V 0 bases and J 9 bases, with 10 bases left between them. In germline, CDR1 is SGHRS, CDR2 YFSETQ. The CDR3 consists of 14 residues. The CDR3 is CASSLDRDGSPLHF. The CDR3 bases are TGCGCCAGCAGCTTGGACAGGGATGGTTCACCCCTCCACTTT.

J is TRBJ2-1 and V is TRBV19; D is ambiguous. Trimming removed 7 bases at V and 11 bases at J, with 18 bases between. CDR3 length: 13 residues. Germline V gene lookup returns CDR1 LNHDA and CDR2 SQIVND (reference sequence). CDR3 protein: CASTTFGLRKQFF. The CDR3 region has the DNA TGTGCCAGTACCACCTTTGGTCTACGGAAGCAGTTCTTC.

The CDR3 DNA reads TGTGCCAGCTCACCCCCGGGGGGGGTAGGCGAGCAGTACTTC. Its translation is CASSPPGGVGEQYF. V and J are TRBV18 and TRBJ2-7, with 8 bases aligning to TRBD2. J lost 6 bases, V lost 3 bases, and 7 bases had no gene match. The CDR3 has 14 amino acids. Germline CDR1 and CDR2: KGHSH and LQKENI.

On this clone: The sample contains more than one DNA sequence encoding this CDR3. This CDR3 reads CASSDDSPNEQFF. In DNA form, the CDR3 reads TGTGCCAGCAGTGATGACAGCCCCAATGAGCAGTTCTTC. The rearrangement links TRBV2 to TRBJ2-1, with D perhaps matching TRBD1 (5 bases). The V and J ends lost 3 bases and 6 bases respectively, with 9 bases between them. CDR3 length equals 13 residues. Germline CDR1 and CDR2: SNHLY and FYNNEI.

The chain links TRBV4-3 to TRBJ1-3; 9 nucleotides align to TRBD1. J gave up 4 bases and V 4 bases, and 5 bases lay outside the gene matches. The CDR3 loop spans 15 amino acids. CDR1 is LGHNA, CDR2 YSLEER, per germline. The CDR3 spells CASSRTGGEGNTIYF. The DNA for the CDR3 is TGCGCCAGCAGCCGAACAGGGGGCGAAGGAAACACCATATATTTT.

The genes are TRBV5-5 and TRBJ1-5; D gene unclear. In germline, CDR1 is SGHKS, CDR2 YYEKEE (reference sequence). The CDR3 covers 14 residues. V gave up 4 bases and J gave up 3 bases, with 11 bases separating them. Here the CDR3 DNA reads TGTGCCAGCAGCCCCGGACGGAACAATCAGCCCCAGCATTTT. Protein sequence: CASSPGRNNQPQHF. The full variable domain, completed using reference TRBV5-5 and TRBJ1-5, is DAGVTQSPTHLIKTRGQQVTLRCSPISGHKSVSWYQQVLGQGPQFIFQYYEKEERGRGNFPDRFSARQFPNYSSELNVNALLLGDSALYLCASSPGRNNQPQHFGDGTRLSIL.

The chain uses TRBV6-1 and TRBJ1-2; unclear D gene. The V gene's germline CDR1 is MNHNS and CDR2 SASEGT. Trimming left V 2 bases short and J 8 bases short, with 12 bases between. The CDR3 runs to 13 residues. In DNA, the CDR3 is TGTGCCAGCAGTGAAACCGGGGTTTCCGGCTACACCTTC. Its protein is CASSETGVSGYTF.